This T cell receptor beta chain was obtained from a study of cytomegalovirus exposure and HLA in healthy donors (dated by TCRdb to about 2017). Background for the entire study: An earlier analysis of roughly 610 of the donors reported approximately 280 Gb of sequence data and around 120 million unique TCR beta sequences obtained from some 200 million T cells. An early release that covered 640 HLA-typed donors contained 300 to 350 gigabases of sequencing data and some 87 million unique TCR sequences. The genetic ancestry cluster associated with self-reported Caucasian donors included 80% to 90% of the 398 genotyped donors. The study was designed to test whether signatures of past pathogen exposure could be identified by cataloging public T cell receptors. The study profiled the T cell repertoires of 500 to 800 subjects by immunosequencing and related them to cytomegalovirus serostatus. Besides the first cohort of around 670 subjects, a separate validation cohort made up of some 110 different subjects was used. To predict cytomegalovirus infection status, the study brought together high-throughput TCR immunosequencing, statistical association of individual TCRs with disease status, and machine learning. To study patterns of TCR occurrence, a later analysis re-analyzed previously published TCR beta repertoires from 550 to 800 donors and added high-resolution HLA genotyping. Rather than using new phenotypic data, the later analysis identified candidate immune exposures from TCR beta sequences and from how often those sequences occurred across donors. An earlier analysis of fewer than 750 of the donors used high-throughput TCR beta sequencing to judge whether each TCR beta V gene segment behaved as functional or pseudogenic. Donor age, sex, ethnicity and CMV serostatus were collected together with the repertoire data. A later genetic analysis took genome-wide SNP genotypes for about three fifths of the 666 donors and used that subset as a discovery cohort. All discovery cohort repertoires had been generated on a single sequencing platform. Both class I and class II loci were covered by HLA typing, at four-digit resolution. Typing coverage varied by locus: roughly 629-630 donors for A, B, C, DRB1 and DQB1; roughly 520 for DQA1; approximately 610 for DPA1; approximately 450 for DPB1. Roughly 5 DR-DQ haplotypes were handled as single units for association and clustering, since linkage in the cohort was strong. On average, roughly 250,000 unique TCR beta nucleotide sequences were sequenced per donor among 398 genotyped donors of the cohort, with about 19% of those sequences being non-productive.

As encoded in the germline V gene, CDR1 is MNHNS while CDR2 is SASEGT. After removal of 6 bases from V and 6 bases from J, the junction retains 10 bases not matched to a gene. From cysteine to phenylalanine, the CDR3 is 14 amino acids long. Of all the DNA, just the CDR3 is kept, 42 bases in frame from base 1. In total, 500 to 700 healthy bone marrow donors made up the cohort. All cohort members were sampled while nominally healthy, although unrecorded immune exposures were likely present. The donor was CMV seronegative and belonged to the group of 380 or so seronegative cohort members. Each donor provided a peripheral blood sample, and peripheral blood mononuclear cells were used for TCR beta sequencing. The Qiagen DNeasy Blood Extraction Kit was used to extract genomic DNA from the blood cell samples. General conclusions and limits of the study: Several of the top co-occurrence clusters appeared to be linked to parvovirus B19, influenza, CMV and Epstein-Barr virus, according to a later analysis. A group of highly shared sequence variants was considered likely to be a technical artifact of the sequencing pipeline. Most TCR sequences were seen in very few donors, while some public TCRs were found in many individuals. In this cohort, only TCR beta chains were sequenced, and detectable features were limited by the absence of alpha or paired-chain data. A later analysis found that most CMV-associated TCR beta chains appeared HLA-restricted, with HLA associations seemingly driven largely by CMV exposure. Correlated functional status among segregating V segments might reflect linkage disequilibrium, but an unknown experimental factor could not be ruled out. A few of the identified cytomegalovirus-associated TCR beta chains were confirmed in vitro to be specific for cytomegalovirus antigens. Some IMGT-functional V segments, including TRBV6-2 and TRBV6-3, could not be distinguished by the 87-base-pair reads and were therefore excluded. At a false discovery rate of 0.05, a later analysis linked 15,000 to 20,000 TCR beta sequences to specific HLA alleles. The presence/absence analyses assumed that sequencing depth was roughly uniform across donors, and that assumption may not be true. The classifier was reported to diagnose cytomegalovirus status with high specificity and sensitivity in both the original and validation cohorts. The only immune exposure information available for the cohort was CMV serostatus. Because counts were too low, about 15 rarely observed V segments, including chromosome 9 orphons, were left out of the earlier analysis of about 500 of the donors. A further reported finding was that TCR beta sequences accurately predicted the HLA-A and HLA-B alleles for most subjects in the first cohort. An association between a missense DCLRE1C variant and V-gene and J-gene trimming of TCR beta chains was found in a later genetic analysis and replicated in an independent cohort. In an earlier analysis of approximately 590 of the donors, most TCR beta V segments were observed in productive rearrangements about 90% or about 30% of the time, broadly matching IMGT annotations. A later analysis found that HLA-associated TCR beta chains were more clonally expanded and had lower generation probabilities than equally common non-associated chains. Compared with the approximately 720-donor mean, donors in an Asian-associated ancestry cluster had fewer N-insertions in productive TCRs, according to a later genetic analysis. Strong co-occurrence of HLA alleles, especially DR and DQ, made assigning TCR associations to individual alleles difficult. It was suggested by the authors that the approach could potentially be generalized to other disease states and immunological phenotypes. Because HLA typing was missing for some donors at each locus, association tests included only the typed subset. In a later analysis, the rate of TCR association differed among HLA loci, with DRB1 alleles having the most associated TCRs and HLA-C alleles having the fewest. The study listed over 150 TCR beta chains as associated with cytomegalovirus.

Libraries were prepared through the immunoSEQ multiplex PCR assay. For the multiplex PCR, a mixture combining 60 forward primers for TCR Vbeta segments and 13 reverse primers for TCR Jbeta segments was used. A multiplex PCR assay on genomic DNA amplified the CDR3 region of rearranged TCR beta genes. On the Illumina HiSeq System, the amplified TCR beta libraries were sequenced as 87-base-pair reads. The original methods were these. Across the 670 or so repertoires, a later analysis counted 78 million or so unique TCR beta chains, 9 million to 14 million of which were shared by at least two donors. Raw reads were error-corrected and collapsed into unique sequences with a nearest-neighbor algorithm that merged closely related sequences to remove PCR and sequencing errors. Alignment of CDR3 sequences to IMGT reference sequences was used to assign V, D and J gene segments. For a sequence to be retained, at least a six-nucleotide match to both a V gene segment and a J gene segment was required. Rearrangements were classified as productive when the CDR3 lacked stop codons and remained in frame with V and J, and all other rearrangements were classified as non-productive. Following IMGT convention, CDR3 was defined as the stretch from the second conserved V-encoded cysteine to the conserved J-encoded phenylalanine. The earlier analysis of 500 to 600 of the donors excluded sequences that lacked an unambiguous match to a single V gene segment. An earlier analysis of approximately 590 of the donors called V segments functional above 56.7% productive rearrangements and segregating when the between-donor standard deviation exceeded 5%. A statistical classification framework was built for diagnosing cytomegalovirus status from the catalog of TCR beta chain sequences. In a later analysis, V and J genes were assigned by comparing TCR nucleotide sequences against IMGT/GENE-DB human TR gene sequences. A later analysis assigned CDR3 sequences and most-parsimonious VDJ recombination scenarios with the TCRdist pipeline. In a later analysis, every TCR beta chain was defined by the combination of its CDR3 amino acid sequence and its V-gene family, and reads without a unique V-gene family were dropped. As a way to deal with suspected cross-contamination and a sequencing artifact, a later analysis dropped 500 to 700 nucleotide sequences that were highly shared and had low generation probability. A later analysis calculated a clonal expansion index for each public chain from normalized within-repertoire ranks of inferred template counts. In a later analysis, generation probabilities were computed using a VDJ recombination model fitted to out-of-frame rearrangements, and the results were checked against IGoR. In a later analysis, TCR-TCR, TCR-HLA and TCR-CMV co-occurrence was scored with hypergeometric tests, and a repertoire-size bias correction was applied to TCR pairs. In a later analysis, false discovery rates were estimated by permuting HLA or CMV assignments 20 times. In a later analysis, co-occurring TCRs were grouped using DBSCAN, with TCRdist sequence similarity added in when clustering inside HLA-allele-positive subsets. For co-occurrence clustering, repertoires with fewer than 30,000 or more than 120,000 public chains were excluded, along with about five repertoires with anomalous nucleotide sharing. TCRdb stores this immuneACCESS table with in-frame sequences only. Part of the clones is absent; in the studies checked, under half of the shortfall reflects unresolved V genes, and no reason is known for the rest. The V and J calls and clone size come from that table; D and trimming were worked out from the DNA. This sample comprises some 170,000 clones, 71% of them detected only once. In total, the top ten clones hold 2.8% of the sample.

A remark on this clone: It lacks a known antigen. No much larger clone is present one base from it, and per-base qualities are unavailable.

The chain is assembled from TRBV6-1 and TRBJ1-1, with 7 bases aligning to TRBD1. This clonotype was sampled from a woman aged 30 to 39 in good health and CMV-seronegative. Sample: PBMCs. The CDR3 sequence is CASSMTGRFAEAFF. At the DNA level, the sequence is TGTGCCAGCAGCATGACAGGGAGGTTTGCTGAAGCTTTCTTT.